The 10 T cell receptor beta chains below all came from one sample that was sequenced in a study of CD8+CD57+ T cells in acquired aplastic anemia. Before being chosen for sequencing, patients had shown CD8+CD57+ cell expansion by flow cytometry. The template used for profiling TCR beta VDJ and CDR3 was genomic DNA. From the reads, TCRdb called clonotypes with MiXCR, one entry per CDR3 protein. The table shows about 470,000 distinct CDR3 sequences, with around 33% occurring only once. Sequenced material: sorted CD4+, CD8+, or CD8+CD57+ T cells (not recorded which) from PBMCs. The source of these receptors is a human donor with aplastic anemia.

The chain employs TRBV3-1 and TRBJ2-7; 7 positions match TRBD2. Trimming took 3 bases from V and 4 from J; bases not matched to a gene: 6. The CDR3 contains 14 residues. Germline loops: CDR1 LGHDT, CDR2 YNNKEL (reference sequence). Here the CDR3 reads CASSHRLAVYEQYF. DNA for the CDR3: TGTGCCAGCAGCCACCGTCTAGCGGTTTACGAGCAGTACTTC.

J is TRBJ1-1 and V is TRBV5-1; TRBD1 is a possible D gene (6 bases). Trimming cost V 4 bases and J 10 bases, with 20 bases left between them. Germline V gene lookup returns CDR1 SGHRS and CDR2 YFSETQ. This CDR3 is 14 amino acids long. CDR3 residues: CASSTGTGGLGAFF. CDR3 in DNA: TGCGCCAGCAGCACCGGAACTGGGGGGCTGGGAGCTTTCTTT.

The chain employs TRBV19 and TRBJ1-6, with a weak D call TRBD1 (5 bases). Germline CDR1 is LNHDA and CDR2 is SQIVND (reference sequence). Trimming took off 11 bases at V and 4 bases at J, with 15 bases between the two ends. This CDR3 spans 14 amino acids. In DNA, the CDR3 is TGTGCCTGGAGTGATACAGGTTATAATTCACCCCTCCACTTT. Translated: CAWSDTGYNSPLHF.

Points on this clonotype: This clone may be a read error of a much larger clone one base away. The chain combines TRBV24-1 with TRBJ2-3; the D is unclear. The CDR3 is 16 residues long. From germline, CDR1 is KGHDR and CDR2 SFDVKD. CDR3 region: CTTSDSFALGTDTQYF. DNA for the CDR3: TGTACCACCAGTGATTCTTTTGCTCTAGGCACAGATACGCAGTATTTT.

This clonotype was found a few times. This may be a read error: a much more frequent sequence differs by one nucleotide. CDR3 coding DNA: TGTGCCAGCGGCGGACAGCCGAACACTGAAGCTTTCTTT. This sequence encodes CASGGQPNTEAFF. The chain recombines TRBV28 with TRBJ1-1, with D maybe TRBD1 (6 bases). The CDR3 is 13 amino acids. Germline CDR1 MDHEN, CDR2 SYDVKM. The V end was cut by 8 bases, the J end by 1 base, with 11 bases between.

This clonotype was counted a few times. The junction differs from germline at one of its ends, possibly a read error. The V and J genes are TRBV6-1 and TRBJ1-5; a possible D gene is TRBD1 (6 bases). The CDR3 sequence is 18 residues long. Germline V lookup: CDR1 MNHNS, CDR2 SASEGT. The CDR3 sequence is CASSEGEGPGVMFQPQHF. In DNA, the CDR3 is TGTGCCAGCAGCGAAGGCGAGGGTCCAGGGGTTATGTTTCAGCCCCAGCATTTT.

Remarks on this clonotype: Being one base from a much bigger clone, this may be a read error. The V and J genes are TRBV20-1 and TRBJ1-2; D is unclear. This CDR3 contains 14 residues. V lost 0 bases, J lost 6 bases, and 14 bases lay in between. Germline CDR1 is DFQATT and CDR2 is SNEGSKA (reference sequence). The CDR3 is CSARDSQRSHGYTF. Here the CDR3 DNA reads TGCAGTGCTAGAGATAGCCAAAGATCCCATGGCTACACCTTC.

J is TRBJ2-7 and V is TRBV7-8, with 7 bases matching TRBD1. Germline-derived CDR1 and CDR2 are SGHVS and FQNEAQ. V lost 2 bases to trimming and J lost 0 bases; unmatched junction nucleotides: 7. The CDR3 contains 16 residues. The CDR3, as DNA: TGTGCCAGCAGCTTACCCCGGGACAGAGCCTCCTACGAGCAGTACTTC. Amino acids: CASSLPRDRASYEQYF.

Many counts were recorded for this clonotype. The V gene is TRBV19, the J gene TRBJ1-2; no definite D call. Germline assignment: CDR1 LNHDA and CDR2 SQIVND (reference sequence). This CDR3 has 15 amino acids. V shed 2 bases and J shed 4 bases, with 14 bases lying between them. CDR3 loop: CASSIQALGLYGYTF. The CDR3 DNA follows: TGTGCCAGTAGTATACAGGCTCTTGGTCTCTATGGCTACACCTTC. The variable domain in full, with the rest retrieved from reference TRBV19 and TRBJ1-2, is DGGITQSPKYLFRKEGQNVTLSCEQNLNHDAMYWYRQDPGQGLRLIYYSQIVNDFQKGDIAEGYSVSREKKESFPLTVTSAQKNPTAFYLCASSIQALGLYGYTFGSGTRLTVV.

Concerning this clonotype itself: One base away lies a much larger clone, so this may be a sequencing read error. This chain links TRBV10-2 with TRBJ1-5; D is possibly TRBD1 (6 bases). The CDR3 is made up of 16 amino acids. CDR1 is WSHSY, CDR2 SAAADI, per germline. The CDR3 loop reads CASSVRTANGNQPQHF. The CDR3 bases are TGTGCCAGCAGTGTTCGGACAGCTAATGGCAATCAGCCCCAGCATTTT.